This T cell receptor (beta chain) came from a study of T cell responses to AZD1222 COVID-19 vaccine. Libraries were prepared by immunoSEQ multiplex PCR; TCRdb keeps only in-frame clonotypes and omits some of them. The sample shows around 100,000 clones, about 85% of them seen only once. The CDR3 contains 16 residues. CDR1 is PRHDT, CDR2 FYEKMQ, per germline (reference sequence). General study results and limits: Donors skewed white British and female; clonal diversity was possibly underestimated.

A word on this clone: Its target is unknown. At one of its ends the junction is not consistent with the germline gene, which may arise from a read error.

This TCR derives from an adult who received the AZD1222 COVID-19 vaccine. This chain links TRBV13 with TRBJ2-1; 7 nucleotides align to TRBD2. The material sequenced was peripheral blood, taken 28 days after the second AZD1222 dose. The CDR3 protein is CASSLGGAGAYNEQFF. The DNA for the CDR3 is TGTGCCAGCAGCCTAGGCGGGGCGGGAGCCTACAATGAGCAGTTCTTC.